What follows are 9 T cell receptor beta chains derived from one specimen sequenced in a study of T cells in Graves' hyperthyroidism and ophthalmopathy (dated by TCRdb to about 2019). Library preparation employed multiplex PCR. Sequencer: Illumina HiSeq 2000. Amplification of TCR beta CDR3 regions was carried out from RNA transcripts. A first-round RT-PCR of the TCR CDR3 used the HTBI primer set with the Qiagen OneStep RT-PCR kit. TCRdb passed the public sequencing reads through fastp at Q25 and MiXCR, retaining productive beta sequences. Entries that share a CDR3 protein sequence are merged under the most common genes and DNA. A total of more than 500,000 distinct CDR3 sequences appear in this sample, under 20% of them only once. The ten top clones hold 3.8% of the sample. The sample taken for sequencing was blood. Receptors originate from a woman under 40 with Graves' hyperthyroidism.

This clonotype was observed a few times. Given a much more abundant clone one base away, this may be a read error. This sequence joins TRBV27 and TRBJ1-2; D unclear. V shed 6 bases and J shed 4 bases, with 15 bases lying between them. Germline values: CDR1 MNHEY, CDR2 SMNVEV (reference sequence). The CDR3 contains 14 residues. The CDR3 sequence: CASRRAGSSYGYTF. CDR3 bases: TGTGCCAGCAGACGTGCAGGCTCTAGCTATGGCTACACCTTC.

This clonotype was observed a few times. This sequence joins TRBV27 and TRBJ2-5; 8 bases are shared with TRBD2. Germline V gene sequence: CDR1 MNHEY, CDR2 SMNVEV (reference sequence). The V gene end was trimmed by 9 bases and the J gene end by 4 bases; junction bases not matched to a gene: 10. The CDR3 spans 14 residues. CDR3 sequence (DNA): TGTGCCAGTGGTCGGGAGGGCCGGGGAGAGACCCAGTACTTC. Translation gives CASGREGRGETQYF.

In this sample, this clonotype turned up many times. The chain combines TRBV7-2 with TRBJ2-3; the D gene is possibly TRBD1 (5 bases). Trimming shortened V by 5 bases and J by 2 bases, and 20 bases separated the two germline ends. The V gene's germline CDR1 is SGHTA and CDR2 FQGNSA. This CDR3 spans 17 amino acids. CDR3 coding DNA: TGTGCCAGCAGCGCGTTTAGCAGGGCTAGACTCACAGATACGCAGTATTTT. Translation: CASSAFSRARLTDTQYF.

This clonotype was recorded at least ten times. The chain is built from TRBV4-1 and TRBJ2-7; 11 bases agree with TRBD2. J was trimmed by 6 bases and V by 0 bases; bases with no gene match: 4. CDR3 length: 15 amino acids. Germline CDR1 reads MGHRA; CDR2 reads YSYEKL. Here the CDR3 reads CASSQELAGVREQYF. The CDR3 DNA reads TGCGCCAGCAGCCAAGAACTAGCGGGAGTACGCGAGCAGTACTTC.

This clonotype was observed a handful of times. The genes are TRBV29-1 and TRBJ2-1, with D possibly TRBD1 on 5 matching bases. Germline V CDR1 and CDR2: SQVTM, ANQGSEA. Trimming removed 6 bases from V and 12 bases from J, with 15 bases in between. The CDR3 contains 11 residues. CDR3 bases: TGCAGCGTGAGAGACAGCGTGGGGCAGTTCTTC. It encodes CSVRDSVGQFF.

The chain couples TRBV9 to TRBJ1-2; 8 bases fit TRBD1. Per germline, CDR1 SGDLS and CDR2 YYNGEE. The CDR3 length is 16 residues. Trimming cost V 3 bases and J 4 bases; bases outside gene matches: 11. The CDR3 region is CASSALLTGAGYGYTF. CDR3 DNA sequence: TGTGCCAGCAGCGCCCTCCTGACAGGGGCCGGCTATGGCTACACCTTC.

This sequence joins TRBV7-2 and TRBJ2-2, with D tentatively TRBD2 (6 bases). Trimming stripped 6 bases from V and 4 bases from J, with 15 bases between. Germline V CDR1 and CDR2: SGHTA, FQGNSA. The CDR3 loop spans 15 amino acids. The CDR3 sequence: CASSGAAGSTGELFF. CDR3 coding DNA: TGTGCCAGCAGTGGGGCCGCGGGATCCACCGGGGAGCTGTTTTTT.

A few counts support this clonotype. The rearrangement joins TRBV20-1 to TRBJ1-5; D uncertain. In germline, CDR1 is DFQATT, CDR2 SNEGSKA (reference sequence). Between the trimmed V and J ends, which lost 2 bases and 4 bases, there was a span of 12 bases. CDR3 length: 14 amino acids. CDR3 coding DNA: TGCAGTGCTAGATCGGACGGGGTTAATCAGCCCCAGCATTTT. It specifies CSARSDGVNQPQHF.

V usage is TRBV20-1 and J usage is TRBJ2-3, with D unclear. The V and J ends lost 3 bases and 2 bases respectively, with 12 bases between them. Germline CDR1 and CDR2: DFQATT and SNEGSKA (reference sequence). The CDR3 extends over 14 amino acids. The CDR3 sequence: CSARIAFSTDTQYF. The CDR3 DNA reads TGCAGTGCTAGGATAGCCTTCTCCACAGATACGCAGTATTTT.